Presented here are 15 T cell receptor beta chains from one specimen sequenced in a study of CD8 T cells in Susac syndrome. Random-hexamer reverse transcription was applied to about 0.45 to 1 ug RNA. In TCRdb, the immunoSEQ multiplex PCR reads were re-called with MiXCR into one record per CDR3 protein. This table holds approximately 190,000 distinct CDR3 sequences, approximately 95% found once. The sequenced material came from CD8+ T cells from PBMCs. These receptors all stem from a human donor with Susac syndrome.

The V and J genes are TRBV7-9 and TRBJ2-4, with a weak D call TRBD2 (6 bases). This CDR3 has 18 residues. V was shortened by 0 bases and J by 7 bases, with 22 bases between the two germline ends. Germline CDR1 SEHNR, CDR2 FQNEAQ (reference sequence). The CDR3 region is CASSLASGAEGLRNIQYF. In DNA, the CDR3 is TGTGCCAGCAGCTTAGCAAGTGGGGCGGAGGGACTTCGGAACATTCAGTACTTC.

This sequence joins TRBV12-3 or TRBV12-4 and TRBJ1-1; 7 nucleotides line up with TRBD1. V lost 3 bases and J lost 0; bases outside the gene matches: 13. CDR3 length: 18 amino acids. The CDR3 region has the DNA TGTGCCAGCAGTTTCGATACAGGGGCGCCCAAGATGAACACTGAAGCTTTCTTT. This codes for CASSFDTGAPKMNTEAFF.

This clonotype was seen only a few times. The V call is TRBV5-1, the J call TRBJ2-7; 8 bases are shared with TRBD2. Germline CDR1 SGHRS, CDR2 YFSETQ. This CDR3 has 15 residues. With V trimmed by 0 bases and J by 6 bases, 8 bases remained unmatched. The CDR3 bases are TGCGCCAGCAGCTTGGTGATATCAGCGGGAGTCGAGCAGTACTTC. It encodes CASSLVISAGVEQYF.

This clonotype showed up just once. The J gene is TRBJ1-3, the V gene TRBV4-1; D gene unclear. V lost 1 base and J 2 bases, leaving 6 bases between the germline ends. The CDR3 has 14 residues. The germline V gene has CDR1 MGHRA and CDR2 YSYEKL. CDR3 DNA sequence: TGCGCCAGCAGCCAAGTTTCAGCTGGAAACACCATATATTTT. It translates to CASSQVSAGNTIYF.

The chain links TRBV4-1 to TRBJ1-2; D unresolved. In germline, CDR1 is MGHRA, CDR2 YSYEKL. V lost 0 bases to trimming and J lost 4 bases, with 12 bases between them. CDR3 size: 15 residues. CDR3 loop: CASSQESRTLYGYTF. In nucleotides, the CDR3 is TGCGCCAGCAGCCAAGAATCCAGGACCCTCTATGGCTACACCTTC.

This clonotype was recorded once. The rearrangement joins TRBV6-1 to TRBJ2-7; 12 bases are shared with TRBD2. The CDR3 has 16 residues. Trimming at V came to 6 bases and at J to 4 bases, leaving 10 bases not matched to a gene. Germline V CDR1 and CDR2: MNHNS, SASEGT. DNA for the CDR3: TGTGCCAGCAGCTGGACTAGCGGGGCGATGTCGTACGAGCAGTACTTC. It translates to CASSWTSGAMSYEQYF.

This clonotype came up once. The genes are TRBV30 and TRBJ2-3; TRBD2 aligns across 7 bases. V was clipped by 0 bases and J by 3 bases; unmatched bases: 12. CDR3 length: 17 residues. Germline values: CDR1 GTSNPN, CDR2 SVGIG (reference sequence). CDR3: CAWSVPRASGRTDTQYF. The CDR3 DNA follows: TGTGCCTGGAGTGTACCCCGGGCTAGCGGCCGTACAGATACGCAGTATTTT.

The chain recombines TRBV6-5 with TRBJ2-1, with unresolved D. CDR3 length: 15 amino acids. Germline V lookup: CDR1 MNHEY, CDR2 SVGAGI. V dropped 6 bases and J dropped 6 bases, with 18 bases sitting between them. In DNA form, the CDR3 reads TGTGCCAGCAGCCCTACTCTATCCCCCAGCAATGAGCAGTTCTTC. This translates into CASSPTLSPSNEQFF.

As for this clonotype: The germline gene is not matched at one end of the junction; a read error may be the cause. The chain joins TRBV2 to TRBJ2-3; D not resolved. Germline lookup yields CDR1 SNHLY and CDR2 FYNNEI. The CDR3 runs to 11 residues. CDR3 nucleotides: TGTGCCAGCAGAGAAGGGGATACGCAGTATTTT. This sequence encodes CASREGDTQYF. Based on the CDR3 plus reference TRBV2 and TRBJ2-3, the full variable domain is EPEVTQTPSHQVTQMGQEVILRCVPISNHLYFYWYRQILGQKVEFLVSFYNNEISEKSEIFDDQFSVERPDGSNFTLKIRSTKLEDSAMYFCASREGDTQYFGPGTRLTVL.

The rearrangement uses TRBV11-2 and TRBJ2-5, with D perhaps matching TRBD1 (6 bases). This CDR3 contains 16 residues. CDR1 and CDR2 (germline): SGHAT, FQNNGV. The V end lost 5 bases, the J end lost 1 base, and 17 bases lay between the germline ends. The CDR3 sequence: CASSPLFTDSQETQYF. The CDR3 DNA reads TGTGCCAGCAGCCCCCTGTTCACGGACAGCCAAGAGACCCAGTACTTC.

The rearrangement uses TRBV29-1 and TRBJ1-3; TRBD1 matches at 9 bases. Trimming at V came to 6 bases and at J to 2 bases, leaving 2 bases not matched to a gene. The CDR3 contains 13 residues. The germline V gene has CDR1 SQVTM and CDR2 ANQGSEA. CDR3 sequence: CSVRQGAGNTIYF. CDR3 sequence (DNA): TGCAGCGTCAGACAGGGGGCTGGAAACACCATATATTTT.

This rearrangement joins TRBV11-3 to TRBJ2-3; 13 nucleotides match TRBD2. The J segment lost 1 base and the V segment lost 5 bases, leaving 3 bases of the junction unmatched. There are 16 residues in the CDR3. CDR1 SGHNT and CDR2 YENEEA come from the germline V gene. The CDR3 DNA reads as TGTGCCAGCAGCAGGACTAGCGGGAGTGGCACAGATACGCAGTATTTT. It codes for CASSRTSGSGTDTQYF.

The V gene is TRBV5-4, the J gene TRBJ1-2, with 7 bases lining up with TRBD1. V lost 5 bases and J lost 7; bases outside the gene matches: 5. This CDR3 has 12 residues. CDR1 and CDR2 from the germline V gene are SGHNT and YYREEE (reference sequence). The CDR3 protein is CASRSDRAGYTF. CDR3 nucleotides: TGTGCCAGCAGATCCGACAGGGCTGGCTACACCTTC.

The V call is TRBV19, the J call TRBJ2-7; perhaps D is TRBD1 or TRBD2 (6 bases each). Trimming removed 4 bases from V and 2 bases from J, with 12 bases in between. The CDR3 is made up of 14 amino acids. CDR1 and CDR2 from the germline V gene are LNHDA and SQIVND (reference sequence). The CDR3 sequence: CASSRGDTTYEQYF. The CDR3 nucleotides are TGTGCCAGTAGTAGGGGGGACACAACCTACGAGCAGTACTTC.

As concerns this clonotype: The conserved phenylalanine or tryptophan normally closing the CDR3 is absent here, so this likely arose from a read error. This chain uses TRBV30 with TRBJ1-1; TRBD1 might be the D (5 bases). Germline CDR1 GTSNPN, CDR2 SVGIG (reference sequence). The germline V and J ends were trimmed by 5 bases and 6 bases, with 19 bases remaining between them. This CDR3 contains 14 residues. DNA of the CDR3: TGTGCCTGGTCGCTGGGGCAGGGTGTTGCTGAAGCTTTCCTT. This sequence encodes CAWSLGQGVAEAFL.